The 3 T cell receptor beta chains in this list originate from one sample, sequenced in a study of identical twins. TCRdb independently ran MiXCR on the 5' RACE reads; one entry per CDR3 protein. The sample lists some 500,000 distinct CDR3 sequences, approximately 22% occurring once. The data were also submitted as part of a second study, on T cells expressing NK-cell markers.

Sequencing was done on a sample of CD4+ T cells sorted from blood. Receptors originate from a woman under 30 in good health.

Written as DNA, the CDR3 is TGTGCCAGTCTGGACTCCTACAATGAGCAGTTCTTC. Translation gives CASLDSYNEQFF. The chain combines TRBV6-5 with TRBJ2-1; unclear D gene. CDR3 length equals 12 residues. Trimming took 9 bases from V and 0 from J, leaving 6 bases between them. Germline V gene lookup returns CDR1 MNHEY and CDR2 SVGAGI.

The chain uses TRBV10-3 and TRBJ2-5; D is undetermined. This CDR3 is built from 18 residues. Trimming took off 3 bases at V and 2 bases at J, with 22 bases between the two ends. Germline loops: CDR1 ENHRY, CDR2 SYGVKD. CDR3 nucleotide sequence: TGTGCCATCAGTGATACCCCGCGGTCCCACACCTCACAAGAGACCCAGTACTTC. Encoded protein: CAISDTPRSHTSQETQYF.

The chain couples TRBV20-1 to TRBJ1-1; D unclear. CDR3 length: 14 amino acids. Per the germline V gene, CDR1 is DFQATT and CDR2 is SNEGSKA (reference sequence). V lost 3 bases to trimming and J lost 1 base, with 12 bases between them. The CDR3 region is CSASLGSRNTEAFF. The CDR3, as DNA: TGCAGTGCTAGTTTGGGGTCCCGGAACACTGAAGCTTTCTTT.